This TCR beta chain was recovered during a study of identical twins. This clonotype has ten or more counts. With 2 bases clipped from V and 1 base from J, the junction kept 2 bases outside the gene matches. CDR1 and CDR2 from the germline V gene are LGHNA and YNFKEQ. This CDR3 region has 14 residues. TCRdb redid the calling of the 5' RACE reads with MiXCR, one entry per CDR3 protein. The sample records 450,000 to 650,000 distinct CDR3 sequences, nearly 10% being singletons. This sample also belongs to another study, concerning yellow fever vaccine responses in identical twins.

V gene TRBV4-2 combines with J gene TRBJ2-7; 7 bases match TRBD1. The TCR comes from a woman under 30 in good health. The sample comprised PBMCs. CDR3: CASSQPGQSYEQYF. The CDR3, as DNA: TGTGCCAGCAGCCAACCGGGACAGTCCTACGAGCAGTACTTC.